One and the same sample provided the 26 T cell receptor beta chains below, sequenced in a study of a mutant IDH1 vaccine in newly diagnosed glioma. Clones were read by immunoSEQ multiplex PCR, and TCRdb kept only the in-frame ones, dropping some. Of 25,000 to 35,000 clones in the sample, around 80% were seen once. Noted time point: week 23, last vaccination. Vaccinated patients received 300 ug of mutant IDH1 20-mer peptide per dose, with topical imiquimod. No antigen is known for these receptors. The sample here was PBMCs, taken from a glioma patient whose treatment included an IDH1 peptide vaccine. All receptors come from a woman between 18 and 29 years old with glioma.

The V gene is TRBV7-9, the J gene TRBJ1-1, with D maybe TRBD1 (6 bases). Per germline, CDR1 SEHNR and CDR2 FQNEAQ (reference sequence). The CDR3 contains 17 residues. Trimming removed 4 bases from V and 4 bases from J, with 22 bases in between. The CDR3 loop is CASSSTGGGQKSTEAFF. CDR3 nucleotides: TGTGCCAGCAGCTCCACGGGGGGCGGCCAGAAAAGCACTGAAGCTTTCTTT. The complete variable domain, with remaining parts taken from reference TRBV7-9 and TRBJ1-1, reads DTGVSQNPRHKITKRGQNVTFRCDPISEHNRLYWYRQTLGQGPEFLTYFQNEAQLEKSRLLSDRFSAERPKGSFSTLEIQRTEQGDSAMYLCASSSTGGGQKSTEAFFGQGTRLTVV.

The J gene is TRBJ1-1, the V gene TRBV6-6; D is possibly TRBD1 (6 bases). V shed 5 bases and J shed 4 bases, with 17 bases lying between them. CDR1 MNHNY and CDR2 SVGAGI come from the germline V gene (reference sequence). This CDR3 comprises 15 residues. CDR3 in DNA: TGTGCCAGCAGTGGGACTACAGGGTCGGTCACTGAAGCTTTCTTT. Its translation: CASSGTTGSVTEAFF.

This CDR3 reads CAISLAGTANTGELFF. CDR3 nucleotides: TGTGCCATCAGCTTAGCCGGGACAGCGAACACCGGGGAGCTGTTTTTT. The V call is TRBV10-3, the J call TRBJ2-2; 7 bases are shared with TRBD1. J was trimmed by 0 bases and V by 6 bases; bases with no gene match: 7. Looked up from germline, CDR1 is ENHRY and CDR2 is SYGVKD. The CDR3 covers 16 residues.

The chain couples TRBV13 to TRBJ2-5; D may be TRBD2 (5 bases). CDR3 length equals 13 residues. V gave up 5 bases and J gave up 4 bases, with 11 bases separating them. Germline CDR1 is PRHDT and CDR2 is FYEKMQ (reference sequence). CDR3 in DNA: TGTGCCAGCAGCCTCCGGGGTGGAGAGACCCAGTACTTC. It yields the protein CASSLRGGETQYF.

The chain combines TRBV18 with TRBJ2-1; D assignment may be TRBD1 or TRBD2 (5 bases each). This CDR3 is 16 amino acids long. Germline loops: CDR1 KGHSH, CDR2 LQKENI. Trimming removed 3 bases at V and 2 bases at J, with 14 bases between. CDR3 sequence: CASSPPYGTAYNEQFF. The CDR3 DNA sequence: TGTGCCAGCTCACCGCCGTACGGGACCGCCTACAATGAGCAGTTCTTC.

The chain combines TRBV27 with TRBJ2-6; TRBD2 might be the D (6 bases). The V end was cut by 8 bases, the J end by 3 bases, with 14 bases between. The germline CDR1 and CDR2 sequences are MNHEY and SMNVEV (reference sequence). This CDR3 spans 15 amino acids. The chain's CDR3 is CASYSGGSGANVLTF. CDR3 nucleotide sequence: TGTGCCAGCTATTCTGGGGGGAGTGGGGCCAACGTCCTGACTTTC.

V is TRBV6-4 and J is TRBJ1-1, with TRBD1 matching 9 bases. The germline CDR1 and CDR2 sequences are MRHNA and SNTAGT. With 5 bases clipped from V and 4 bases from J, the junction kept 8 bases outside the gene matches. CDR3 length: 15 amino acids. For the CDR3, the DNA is TGTGCCAGCAGTCGAGAAAGGGGACAGGGCACTGAAGCTTTCTTT. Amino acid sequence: CASSRERGQGTEAFF.

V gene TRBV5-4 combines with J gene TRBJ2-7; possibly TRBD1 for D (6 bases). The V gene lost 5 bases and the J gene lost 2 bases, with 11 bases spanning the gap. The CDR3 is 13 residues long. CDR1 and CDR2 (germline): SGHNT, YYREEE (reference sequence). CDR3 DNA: TGTGCCAGCAGGGACAGAAGTGCCTACGAGCAGTACTTC. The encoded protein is CASRDRSAYEQYF.

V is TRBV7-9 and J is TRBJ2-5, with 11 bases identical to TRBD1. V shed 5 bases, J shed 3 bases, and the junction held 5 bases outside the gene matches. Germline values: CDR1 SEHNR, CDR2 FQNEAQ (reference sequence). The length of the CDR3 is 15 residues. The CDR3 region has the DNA TGTGCCAGCAGCCCCGGGACAGGGGGAGAAGAGACCCAGTACTTC. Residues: CASSPGTGGEETQYF.

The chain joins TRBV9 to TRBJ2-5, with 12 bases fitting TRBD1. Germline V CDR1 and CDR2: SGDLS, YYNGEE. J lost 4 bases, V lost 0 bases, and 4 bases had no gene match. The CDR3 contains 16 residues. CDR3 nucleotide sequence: TGTGCCAGCAGCGTAGGGGACAGGGGGCGTCTAGAGACCCAGTACTTC. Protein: CASSVGDRGRLETQYF.

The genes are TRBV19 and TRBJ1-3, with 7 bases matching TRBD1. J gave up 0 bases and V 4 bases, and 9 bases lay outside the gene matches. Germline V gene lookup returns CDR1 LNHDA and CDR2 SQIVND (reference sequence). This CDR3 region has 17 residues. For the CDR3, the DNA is TGTGCCAGTAGTAAATCGGGACAGCCCTTCTCTGGAAACACCATATATTTT. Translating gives CASSKSGQPFSGNTIYF.

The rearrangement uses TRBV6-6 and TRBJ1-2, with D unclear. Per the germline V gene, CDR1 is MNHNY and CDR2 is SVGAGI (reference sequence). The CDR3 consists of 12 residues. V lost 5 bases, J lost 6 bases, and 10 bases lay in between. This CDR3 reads CASSPRGDGYTF. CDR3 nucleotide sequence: TGTGCCAGCAGTCCCCGTGGGGATGGCTACACCTTC.

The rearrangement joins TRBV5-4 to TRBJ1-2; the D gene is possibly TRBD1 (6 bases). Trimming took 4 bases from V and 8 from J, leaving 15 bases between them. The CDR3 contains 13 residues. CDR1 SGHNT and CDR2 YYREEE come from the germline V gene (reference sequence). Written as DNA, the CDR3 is TGTGCCAGCAGCACCGAAACAGGGTGGGGCTACACCTTC. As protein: CASSTETGWGYTF.

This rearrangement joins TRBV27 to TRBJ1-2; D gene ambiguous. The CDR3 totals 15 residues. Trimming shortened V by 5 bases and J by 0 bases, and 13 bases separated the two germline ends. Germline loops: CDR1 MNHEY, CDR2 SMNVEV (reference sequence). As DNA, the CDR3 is TGTGCCAGCAGTCAAAAACCGGACGCTAACTATGGCTACACCTTC. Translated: CASSQKPDANYGYTF.

The DNA of the CDR3 is TGTGCCAGCAGCGCTCGATCTGGGGGGGGCCCCACAGATACGCAGTATTTT. Protein sequence: CASSARSGGGPTDTQYF. The chain employs TRBV11-3 and TRBJ2-3; D may be TRBD2 (7 bases). V was clipped by 5 bases and J by 2 bases, with 20 bases between them. The CDR3 totals 17 residues. Germline V lookup: CDR1 SGHNT, CDR2 YENEEA. Full variable domain (outside the CDR3, taken from reference TRBV11-3 and TRBJ2-3): EAGVVQSPRYKIIEKKQPVAFWCNPISGHNTLYWYLQNLGQGPELLIRYENEEAVDDSQLPKDRFSAERLKGVDSTLKIQPAELGDSAVYLCASSARSGGGPTDTQYFGPGTRLTVL.

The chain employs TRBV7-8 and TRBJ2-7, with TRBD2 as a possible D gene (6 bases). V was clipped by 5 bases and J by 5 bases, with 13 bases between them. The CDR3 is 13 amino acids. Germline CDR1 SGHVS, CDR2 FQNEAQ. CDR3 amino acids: CASSPGTSHEQYF. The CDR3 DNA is TGTGCCAGCAGCCCTGGGACTTCCCACGAGCAGTACTTC.

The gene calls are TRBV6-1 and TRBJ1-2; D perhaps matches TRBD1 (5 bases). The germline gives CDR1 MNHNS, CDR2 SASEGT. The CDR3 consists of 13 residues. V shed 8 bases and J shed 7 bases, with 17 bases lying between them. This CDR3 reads CASEFSWGFGYTF. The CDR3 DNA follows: TGTGCCAGCGAGTTTTCTTGGGGGTTTGGCTACACCTTC.

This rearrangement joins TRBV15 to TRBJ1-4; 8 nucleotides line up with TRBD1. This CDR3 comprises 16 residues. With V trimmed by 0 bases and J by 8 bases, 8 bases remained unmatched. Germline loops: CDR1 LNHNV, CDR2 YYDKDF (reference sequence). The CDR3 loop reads CATSRDQTGVGEKLFF. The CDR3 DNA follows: TGTGCCACCAGCAGAGACCAGACAGGGGTAGGCGAAAAACTGTTTTTT. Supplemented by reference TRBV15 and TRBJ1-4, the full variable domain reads DAMVIQNPRYQVTQFGKPVTLSCSQTLNHNVMYWYQQKSSQAPKLLFHYYDKDFNNEADTPDNFQSRRPNTSFCFLDIRSPGLGDTAMYLCATSRDQTGVGEKLFFGSGTQLSVL.

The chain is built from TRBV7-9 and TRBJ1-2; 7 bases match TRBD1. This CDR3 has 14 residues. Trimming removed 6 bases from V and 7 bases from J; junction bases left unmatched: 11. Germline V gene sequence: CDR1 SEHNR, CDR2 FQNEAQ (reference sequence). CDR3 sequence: CASSEGTGEGGYTF. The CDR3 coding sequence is TGTGCCAGCAGTGAGGGTACAGGGGAGGGTGGCTACACCTTC.

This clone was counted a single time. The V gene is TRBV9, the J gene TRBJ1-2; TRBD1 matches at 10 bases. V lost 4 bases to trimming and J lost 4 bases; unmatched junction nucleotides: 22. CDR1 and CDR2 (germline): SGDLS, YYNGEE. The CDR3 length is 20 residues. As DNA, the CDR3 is TGTGCCAGCAGCCTGGATCACTCCGGAGACAGGGGGCCCTCCATCTATGGCTACACCTTC. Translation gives CASSLDHSGDRGPSIYGYTF.

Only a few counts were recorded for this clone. The CDR3 sequence is CASSSLTQGNTEAFF. The CDR3 coding sequence is TGTGCCAGCTCATCTCTAACTCAGGGTAACACTGAAGCTTTCTTT. The chain joins TRBV18 to TRBJ1-1, with D perhaps TRBD1 (5 bases). Trimming left V 5 bases short and J 2 bases short, with 15 bases between. CDR3 size: 15 residues. Germline-derived CDR1 and CDR2 are KGHSH and LQKENI.

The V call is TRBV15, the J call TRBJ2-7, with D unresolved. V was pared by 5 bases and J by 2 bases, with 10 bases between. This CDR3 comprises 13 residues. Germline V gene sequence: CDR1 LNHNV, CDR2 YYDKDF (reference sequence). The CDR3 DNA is TGTGCCACCAGCCCCGGGTCTACCTACGAGCAGTACTTC. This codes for CATSPGSTYEQYF.

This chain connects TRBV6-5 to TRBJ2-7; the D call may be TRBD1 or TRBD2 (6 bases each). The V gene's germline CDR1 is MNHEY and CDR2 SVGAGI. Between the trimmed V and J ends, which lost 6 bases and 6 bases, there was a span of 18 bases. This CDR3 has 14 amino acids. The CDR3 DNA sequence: TGTGCCAGCAGCCGGGGGCAGGGGAGAAGCGAGCAGTACTTC. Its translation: CASSRGQGRSEQYF.

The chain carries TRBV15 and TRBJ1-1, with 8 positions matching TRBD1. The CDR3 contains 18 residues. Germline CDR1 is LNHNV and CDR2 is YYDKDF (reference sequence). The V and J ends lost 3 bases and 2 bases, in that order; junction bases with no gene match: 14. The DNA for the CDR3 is TGTGCCACCAGCAGCGACTTACTTGGGGACAGGCTAAACACTGAAGCTTTCTTT. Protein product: CATSSDLLGDRLNTEAFF.

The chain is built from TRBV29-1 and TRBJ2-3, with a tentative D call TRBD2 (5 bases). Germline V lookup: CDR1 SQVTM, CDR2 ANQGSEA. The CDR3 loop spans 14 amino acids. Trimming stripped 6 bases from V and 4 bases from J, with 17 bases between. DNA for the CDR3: TGCAGCGTGAGGGCGGACCTGGTGGCAGATACGCAGTATTTT. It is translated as CSVRADLVADTQYF.

CDR3 DNA sequence: TGTGCCAGCAGCTCACCGGGAGCCTTAGTTTACAATGAGCAGTTCTTC. Translating it yields CASSSPGALVYNEQFF. J is TRBJ2-1 and V is TRBV13, with D possibly being TRBD2 (6 bases). V lost 4 bases, J lost 4 bases, and 17 bases lay in between. This CDR3 contains 16 residues. Looked up from germline, CDR1 is PRHDT and CDR2 is FYEKMQ (reference sequence).